The sequence of this T cell receptor (beta chain) was determined in a study of response to subunit inactivated influenza vaccine. TCRdb reprocessed the RT-PCR reads with MiXCR, giving one entry per CDR3 protein. The sample holds hundreds of thousands of distinct CDR3 sequences, 13% to 15% seen once. With 7 bases removed from V and 7 bases from J, the gap between germline ends came to 13 bases. CDR3 length: 13 residues. The receptor comes from a man in his fifties or sixties who received an inactivated influenza vaccine. The gene calls are TRBV12-3 or TRBV12-4 and TRBJ2-2; D gene uncertain. This specimen was PBMCs from blood, taken 14 days before vaccination. The chain's CDR3 is CASIKTGYGELFF. The CDR3 DNA reads as TGTGCCAGCATCAAAACCGGCTACGGGGAGCTGTTTTTT.